Below, one T cell receptor (beta chain) is given with its context. The sample originates from a study of T cell responses to AZD1222 COVID-19 vaccine. Unmatched junction bases numbered 2, after V lost 4 bases and J lost 2 bases. CDR3 length equals 14 residues. The germline V gene encodes CDR1 SGHDT and CDR2 YYEEEE. Using immunoSEQ multiplex PCR, the repertoire was profiled, and TCRdb retains in-frame clones only, with some absent. The top ten clones hold about 6.5% of a sample with tens of thousands of clones, roughly 80% of them seen once. V usage is TRBV5-6 and J usage is TRBJ1-5; 8 bases map to TRBD1. Sequencing used peripheral blood, obtained 28 days after the second AZD1222 dose. This clonotype was sampled from an adult who received the AZD1222 COVID-19 vaccine. The CDR3 sequence: CASSPTGGNQPQHF. The CDR3 bases are TGTGCCAGCAGCCCGACAGGGGGCAATCAGCCCCAGCATTTT.